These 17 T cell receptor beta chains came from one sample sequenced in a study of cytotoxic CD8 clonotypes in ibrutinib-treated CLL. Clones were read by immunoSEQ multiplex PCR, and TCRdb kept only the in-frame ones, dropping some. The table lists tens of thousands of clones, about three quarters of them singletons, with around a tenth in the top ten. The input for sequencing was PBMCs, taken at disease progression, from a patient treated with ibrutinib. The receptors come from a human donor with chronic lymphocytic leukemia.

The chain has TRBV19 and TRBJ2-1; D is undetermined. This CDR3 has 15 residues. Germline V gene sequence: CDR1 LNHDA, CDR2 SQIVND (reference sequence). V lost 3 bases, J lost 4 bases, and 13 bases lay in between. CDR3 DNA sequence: TGTGCCAGTAGTATTGCCATCGCCCCTTACAATGAGCAGTTCTTC. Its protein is CASSIAIAPYNEQFF.

The CDR3 sequence: CAISPGARTNEKLFF. The CDR3 nucleotides read TGTGCCATCTCCCCAGGGGCAAGGACTAATGAAAAACTGTTTTTT. This rearrangement joins TRBV28 to TRBJ1-4, with a tentative D call TRBD1 (6 bases). V was clipped by 10 bases and J by 2 bases, with 17 bases between them. The germline V gene encodes CDR1 MDHEN and CDR2 SYDVKM. CDR3 length equals 15 residues.

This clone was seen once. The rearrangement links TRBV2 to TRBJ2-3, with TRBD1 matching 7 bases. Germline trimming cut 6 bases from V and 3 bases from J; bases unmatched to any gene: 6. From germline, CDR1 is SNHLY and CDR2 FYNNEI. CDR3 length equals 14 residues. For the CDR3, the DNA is TGTGCCAGCAGACAGGGGATGAGTACAGATACGCAGTATTTT. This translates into CASRQGMSTDTQYF.

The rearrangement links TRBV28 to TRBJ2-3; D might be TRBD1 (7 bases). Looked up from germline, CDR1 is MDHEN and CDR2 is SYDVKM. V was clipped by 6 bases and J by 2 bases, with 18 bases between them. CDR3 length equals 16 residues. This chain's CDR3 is CASRNGGGSPTDTQYF. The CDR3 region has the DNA TGTGCCAGCAGGAACGGAGGGGGCTCACCCACAGATACGCAGTATTTT. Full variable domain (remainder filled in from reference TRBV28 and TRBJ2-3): DVKVTQSSRYLVKRTGEKVFLECVQDMDHENMFWYRQDPGLGLRLIYFSYDVKMKEKGDIPEGYSVSREKKERFSLILESASTNQTSMYLCASRNGGGSPTDTQYFGPGTRLTVL.

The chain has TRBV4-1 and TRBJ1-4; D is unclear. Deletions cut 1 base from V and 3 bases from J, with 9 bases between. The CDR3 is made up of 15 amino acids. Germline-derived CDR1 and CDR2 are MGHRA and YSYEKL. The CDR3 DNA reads TGCGCCAGCAGCCAAGGGTCAGCGTCTAATGAAAAACTGTTTTTT. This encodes CASSQGSASNEKLFF.

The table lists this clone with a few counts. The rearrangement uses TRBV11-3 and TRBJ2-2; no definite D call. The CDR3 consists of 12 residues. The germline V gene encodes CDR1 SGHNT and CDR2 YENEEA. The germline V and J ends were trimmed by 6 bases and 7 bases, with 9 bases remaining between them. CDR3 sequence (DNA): TGTGCCAGCAGGAAATGGGACGGGGAGCTGTTTTTT. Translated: CASRKWDGELFF. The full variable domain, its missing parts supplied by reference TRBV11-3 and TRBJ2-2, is EAGVVQSPRYKIIEKKQPVAFWCNPISGHNTLYWYLQNLGQGPELLIRYENEEAVDDSQLPKDRFSAERLKGVDSTLKIQPAELGDSAVYLCASRKWDGELFFGEGSRLTVL.

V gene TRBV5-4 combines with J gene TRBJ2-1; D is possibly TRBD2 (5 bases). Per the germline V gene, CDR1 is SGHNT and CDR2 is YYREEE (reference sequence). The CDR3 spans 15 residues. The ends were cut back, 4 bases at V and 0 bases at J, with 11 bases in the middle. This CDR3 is CASSRTASSYNEQFF. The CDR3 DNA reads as TGTGCCAGCAGCCGGACTGCCAGCTCCTACAATGAGCAGTTCTTC.

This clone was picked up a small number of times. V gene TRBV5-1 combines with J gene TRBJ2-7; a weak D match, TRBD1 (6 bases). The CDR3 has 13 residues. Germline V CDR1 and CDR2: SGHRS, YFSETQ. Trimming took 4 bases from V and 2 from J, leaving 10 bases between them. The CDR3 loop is CASSPDRPYEQYF. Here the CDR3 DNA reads TGCGCCAGCAGCCCGGACAGACCCTACGAGCAGTACTTC.

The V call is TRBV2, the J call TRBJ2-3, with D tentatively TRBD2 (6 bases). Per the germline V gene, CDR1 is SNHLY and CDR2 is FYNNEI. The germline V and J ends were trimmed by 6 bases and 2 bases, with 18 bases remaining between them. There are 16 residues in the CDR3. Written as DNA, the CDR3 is TGTGCCAGCAGAGCGATGGGCGGGGTTCCCACAGATACGCAGTATTTT. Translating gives CASRAMGGVPTDTQYF.

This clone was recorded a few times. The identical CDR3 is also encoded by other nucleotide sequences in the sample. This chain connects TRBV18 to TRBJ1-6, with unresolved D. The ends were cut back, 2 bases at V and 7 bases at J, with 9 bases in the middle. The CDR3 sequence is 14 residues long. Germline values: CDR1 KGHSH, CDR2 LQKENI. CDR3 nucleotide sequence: TGTGCCAGCTCACCAGCGGGAGGGAATTCACCCCTCCACTTT. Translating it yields CASSPAGGNSPLHF. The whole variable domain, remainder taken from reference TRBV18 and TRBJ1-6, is NAGVMQNPRHLVRRRGQEARLRCSPMKGHSHVYWYRQLPEEGLKFMVYLQKENIIDESGMPKERFSAEFPKEGPSILRIQQVVRGDSAAYFCASSPAGGNSPLHFGNGTRLTVT.

The CDR3 here is CASSQGWPTDSLSYEQYF. CDR3 bases: TGTGCCAGCAGCCAAGGGTGGCCAACTGACAGTCTCTCCTACGAGCAGTACTTC. The rearrangement uses TRBV4-2 and TRBJ2-7; D may be TRBD1 (5 bases). CDR3 size: 18 residues. Germline lookup yields CDR1 LGHNA and CDR2 YNFKEQ. Trimming cost V 1 base and J 0 bases, with 19 bases left between them.

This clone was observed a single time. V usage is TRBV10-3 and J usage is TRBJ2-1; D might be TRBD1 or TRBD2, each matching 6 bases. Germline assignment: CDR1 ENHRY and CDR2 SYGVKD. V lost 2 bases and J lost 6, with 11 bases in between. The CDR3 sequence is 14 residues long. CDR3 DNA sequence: TGTGCCATCAGTGAGCTCAGGGGACTCAATGAGCAGTTCTTC. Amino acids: CAISELRGLNEQFF.

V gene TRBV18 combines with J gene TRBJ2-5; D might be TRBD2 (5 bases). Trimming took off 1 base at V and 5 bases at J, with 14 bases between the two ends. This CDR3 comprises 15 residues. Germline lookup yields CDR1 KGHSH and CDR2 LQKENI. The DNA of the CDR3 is TGTGCCAGCTCACCACAATCGGCAGGCGGGGAGACCCAGTACTTC. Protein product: CASSPQSAGGETQYF.

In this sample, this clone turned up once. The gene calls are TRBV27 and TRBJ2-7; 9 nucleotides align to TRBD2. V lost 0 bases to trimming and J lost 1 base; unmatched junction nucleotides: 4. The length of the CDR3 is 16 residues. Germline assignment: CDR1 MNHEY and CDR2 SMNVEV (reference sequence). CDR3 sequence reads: CASSLSPSGVSYEQYF. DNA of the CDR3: TGTGCCAGCAGTTTATCTCCTAGCGGGGTTTCCTACGAGCAGTACTTC.

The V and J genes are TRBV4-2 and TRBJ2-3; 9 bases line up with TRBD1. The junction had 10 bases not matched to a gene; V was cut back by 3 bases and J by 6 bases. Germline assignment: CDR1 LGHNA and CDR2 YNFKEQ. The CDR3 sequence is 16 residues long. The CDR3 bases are TGTGCCAGCAGCCATACCCCCGGACAGGGGTTCGATACGCAGTATTTT. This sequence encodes CASSHTPGQGFDTQYF.

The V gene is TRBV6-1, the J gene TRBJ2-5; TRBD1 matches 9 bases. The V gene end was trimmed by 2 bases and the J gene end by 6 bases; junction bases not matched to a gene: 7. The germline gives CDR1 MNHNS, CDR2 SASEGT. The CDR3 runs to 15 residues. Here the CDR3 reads CASSELSGQGKTQYF. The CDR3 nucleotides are TGTGCCAGCAGTGAATTATCGGGACAGGGAAAGACCCAGTACTTC.

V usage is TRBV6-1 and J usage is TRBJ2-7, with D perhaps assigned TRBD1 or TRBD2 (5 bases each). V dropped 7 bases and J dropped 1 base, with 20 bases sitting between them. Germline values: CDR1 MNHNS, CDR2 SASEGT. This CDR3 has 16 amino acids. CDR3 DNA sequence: TGTGCCAGCACTGACCCCGGGACGGAGTATTCCTACGAGCAGTACTTC. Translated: CASTDPGTEYSYEQYF.